The 14 T cell receptor beta chains below come from one sample, sequenced in a study of shared clonotypes between healthy human individuals. TCRdb's copy holds only in-frame clones and misses some; the assay was immunoSEQ multiplex PCR. The table shows about 2.4 million clones, with roughly nine tenths occurring only once. Material for sequencing was naive CD4+ T cells sorted from blood. Subset in this sample: CD45RA+ positively selected. The receptor set was obtained from a man aged 18 to 29 in good health.

V and J are TRBV11-2 and TRBJ2-7; unclear D gene. Trimming took off 5 bases at V and 2 bases at J, with 16 bases between the two ends. CDR1 and CDR2 from the germline V gene are SGHAT and FQNNGV. This CDR3 region has 15 residues. The CDR3 region is CASSLIGFSPYEQYF. The CDR3 coding sequence is TGTGCCAGCAGCCTGATAGGTTTCTCGCCCTACGAGCAGTACTTC. The full variable domain, completed using reference TRBV11-2 and TRBJ2-7, is EAGVAQSPRYKIIEKRQSVAFWCNPISGHATLYWYQQILGQGPKLLIQFQNNGVVDDSQLPKDRFSAERLKGVDSTLKIQPAKLEDSAVYLCASSLIGFSPYEQYFGPGTRLTVT.

The V call is TRBV11-2, the J call TRBJ2-5, with 8 positions matching TRBD2. The closer fit of TRBJ2-7 to the DNA end suggests the J call may be wrong. In germline, CDR1 is SGHAT, CDR2 FQNNGV. This CDR3 has 14 residues. The CDR3 reads CASSFRSGEYEQYF. As DNA, the CDR3 is TGTGCCAGCAGCTTCCGTAGCGGGGAATACGAGCAGTACTTC.

In its sample, this clone was seen a few times. Distinct nucleotide sequences in the sample also encode this CDR3. The CDR3 coding sequence is TGTGCCAGCAGCTTGGGCGGCACAGATACGCAGTATTTT. Translating it yields CASSLGGTDTQYF. This chain links TRBV5-6 with TRBJ2-3; D is ambiguous. This CDR3 contains 13 residues. Trimming left V 0 bases short and J 1 base short, with 3 bases between. Germline values: CDR1 SGHDT, CDR2 YYEEEE.

On this clone itself: The sample carries other DNA sequences with the same CDR3. The rearrangement links TRBV20-1 to TRBJ2-3; no clear D. CDR3 length equals 10 residues. The V gene's germline CDR1 is DFQATT and CDR2 SNEGSKA (reference sequence). The V gene lost 2 bases and the J gene lost 6 bases, with 3 bases spanning the gap. The CDR3 nucleotides read TGCAGTGCTAGATCGGATACGCAGTATTTT. The encoded protein is CSARSDTQYF.

This rearrangement joins TRBV6-5 to TRBJ2-1; D is unresolved. The CDR3 spans 15 residues. Germline V gene data show CDR1 as MNHEY and CDR2 as SVGAGI. V shed 5 bases and J shed 4 bases, with 15 bases lying between them. CDR3 region: CASSPPRGLYNEQFF. The CDR3 nucleotides read TGTGCCAGCAGTCCGCCCCGTGGGCTTTACAATGAGCAGTTCTTC.

V usage is TRBV10-3 and J usage is TRBJ2-7, with 7 bases identical to TRBD2. The V gene's germline CDR1 is ENHRY and CDR2 SYGVKD. The CDR3 is 14 amino acids. V lost 6 bases and J lost 3; bases outside the gene matches: 8. CDR3 loop: CAIRRAGNFYEQYF. The CDR3 nucleotides read TGTGCCATCAGGCGAGCGGGGAACTTCTACGAGCAGTACTTC.

The sample holds one count of this clone. The chain has TRBV14 and TRBJ2-1, with TRBD2 matching over 13 bases. The CDR3 has 16 residues. After removal of 4 bases from V and 8 bases from J, the junction contained 8 bases not matched to a gene. Germline lookup yields CDR1 SGHDN and CDR2 FVKESK. The CDR3 spells CASSPPGLAGFHEQFF. DNA of the CDR3: TGTGCCAGCAGCCCGCCGGGACTAGCGGGATTTCATGAGCAGTTCTTC.

This chain joins TRBV4-3 and TRBJ2-7; D unclear. Trimming shortened V by 6 bases and J by 3 bases, and 21 bases separated the two germline ends. The CDR3 consists of 16 residues. Germline assignment: CDR1 LGHNA and CDR2 YSLEER. The CDR3 loop reads CASRAIGNPSRYEQYF. The CDR3 DNA reads as TGCGCCAGCAGAGCGATAGGGAACCCCTCCCGCTACGAGCAGTACTTC.

The rearrangement links TRBV7-8 to TRBJ2-7, with TRBD1 matching 8 bases. V was clipped by 2 bases and J by 2 bases; unmatched bases: 8. Germline V gives CDR1 SGHVS, CDR2 FQNEAQ. The CDR3 is 16 amino acids. The CDR3 DNA sequence: TGTGCCAGCAGCTTACGAACCGGGACAGGAGCCTACGAGCAGTACTTC. Residues: CASSLRTGTGAYEQYF.

V is TRBV7-9 and J is TRBJ2-7; TRBD1 matches 7 bases. The CDR3 loop spans 16 amino acids. V lost 1 base to trimming and J lost 4 bases; unmatched junction nucleotides: 10. The germline V gene has CDR1 SEHNR and CDR2 FQNEAQ (reference sequence). The CDR3, as DNA: TGTGCCAGCAGCTTAGTGGCACGGACAGGCGTTTACGAGCAGTACTTC. Amino acids: CASSLVARTGVYEQYF.

The chain links TRBV19 to TRBJ2-6; no clear D gene. This CDR3 is built from 14 residues. Trimming left V 8 bases short and J 2 bases short, with 10 bases between. Germline V CDR1 and CDR2: LNHDA, SQIVND (reference sequence). The CDR3 coding sequence is TGTGCCAGTGCCCCTCCTCCTGGGGCCAACGTCCTGACTTTC. Translated, it gives CASAPPPGANVLTF. The full variable domain, rest sourced from reference TRBV19 and TRBJ2-6, is DGGITQSPKYLFRKEGQNVTLSCEQNLNHDAMYWYRQDPGQGLRLIYYSQIVNDFQKGDIAEGYSVSREKKESFPLTVTSAQKNPTAFYLCASAPPPGANVLTFGAGSRLTVL.

V and J are TRBV7-8 and TRBJ1-1; D remains ambiguous. Germline V gene sequence: CDR1 SGHVS, CDR2 FQNEAQ. This CDR3 contains 13 residues. V was shortened by 1 base and J by 8 bases, with 11 bases between the two germline ends. CDR3 coding DNA: TGTGCCAGCAGCTTAGTCGGGAAGGGAGAAGCTTTCTTT. This codes for CASSLVGKGEAFF.

This chain links TRBV6-1 with TRBJ1-6; a weak D match, TRBD1 (6 bases). V was shortened by 4 bases and J by 5 bases, with 9 bases between the two germline ends. CDR1 MNHNS and CDR2 SASEGT come from the germline V gene. CDR3 length equals 14 residues. CDR3 coding DNA: TGTGCCAGCAGTGTTTCAGGGGATAATTCACCCCTCCACTTT. Residues: CASSVSGDNSPLHF.

This clone was observed a single time. V and J are TRBV5-4 and TRBJ2-3, with D unresolved. The V gene lost 3 bases and the J gene lost 4 bases, with 9 bases spanning the gap. In germline, CDR1 is SGHNT, CDR2 YYREEE (reference sequence). The CDR3 contains 13 residues. The CDR3 is CASSSDLPDTQYF. CDR3 nucleotide sequence: TGTGCCAGCAGCTCTGACCTTCCAGATACGCAGTATTTT.